This T cell receptor (beta chain) was identified in a study of T-cell memory formation after mild COVID-19. MiXCR, run by TCRdb on the 5' RACE reads, gives a single entry per CDR3 protein. This table holds about 560,000 distinct CDR3 sequences, roughly 17% found once. The sequenced material came from PBMCs or a T cell subset sorted from them (not recorded which). The receptor was derived from an adult woman who had mild COVID-19 (a few samples of this study predate the infection). Cell type and time point are not known.

CDR3 residues: CSVGGTSGRAVYNEQFF. The CDR3 DNA is TGCAGCGTTGGGGGGACTAGCGGGAGGGCCGTGTACAATGAGCAGTTCTTC. This sequence joins TRBV29-1 and TRBJ2-1; 16 bases align to TRBD2. CDR1 is SQVTM, CDR2 ANQGSEA, per germline. J was trimmed by 4 bases and V by 4 bases; bases with no gene match: 7. This CDR3 comprises 17 residues.